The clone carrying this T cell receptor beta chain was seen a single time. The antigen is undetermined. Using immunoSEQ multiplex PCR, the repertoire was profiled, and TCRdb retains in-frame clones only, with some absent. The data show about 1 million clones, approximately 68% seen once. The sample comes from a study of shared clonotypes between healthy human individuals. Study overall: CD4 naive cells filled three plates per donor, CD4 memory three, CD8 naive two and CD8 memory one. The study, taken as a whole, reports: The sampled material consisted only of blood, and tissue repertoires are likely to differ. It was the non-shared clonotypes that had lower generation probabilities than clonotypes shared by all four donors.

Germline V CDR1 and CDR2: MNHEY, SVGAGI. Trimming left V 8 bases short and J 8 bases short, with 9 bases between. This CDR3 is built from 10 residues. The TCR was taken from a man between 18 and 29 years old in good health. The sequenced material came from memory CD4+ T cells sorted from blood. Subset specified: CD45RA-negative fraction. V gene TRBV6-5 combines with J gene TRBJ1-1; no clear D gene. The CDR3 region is CASGRVEAFF. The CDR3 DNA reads TGTGCCAGCGGTAGGGTAGAAGCTTTCTTT.